This record concerns one T cell receptor (beta chain) sequence. Its antigen is not known. Sequencing used immunoSEQ multiplex PCR; TCRdb keeps in-frame clones, though not all of them. This table holds tens of thousands of clones, roughly 91% found once. The data derive from a study of radiotherapy plus CTLA-4 blockade in lung cancer. Looking at the study overall: Of all patients, approximately 17% responded objectively and approximately 31% showed disease control.

Whole-study results and caveats: Radiotherapy was combined with ipilimumab, and tumor-derived TCR clones then expanded in blood.

This receptor was taken from a human donor with non-small cell lung cancer that progressed on radiotherapy plus ipilimumab. The sequenced sample was peripheral blood, obtained from a patient treated with radiotherapy plus ipilimumab.

CDR3 amino acids: CASSQVSRWGWEETQYF. The CDR3 bases are TGTGCCAGCAGCCAAGTGTCCCGGTGGGGGTGGGAAGAGACCCAGTACTTC. The chain combines TRBV14 with TRBJ2-5, with D perhaps being TRBD1 or TRBD2 (5 bases each). Germline V CDR1 and CDR2: SGHDN, FVKESK. V shed 1 base and J shed 3 bases, with 18 bases lying between them. This CDR3 is 17 amino acids long.